This T cell receptor beta chain was documented in a study of T cell responses to AZD1222 COVID-19 vaccine. Assay used: immunoSEQ multiplex PCR; TCRdb lists only in-frame clones, some missing. The sample consists of roughly 120,000 clones, 80% to 90% of them appearing once. General study findings and limits: Repertoires in all cases were sampled only once the peak T cell response had passed. Elevations in Spike-specific TCR breadth and depth followed administration of two AZD1222 doses. Donors skewed white British and female; clonal diversity was possibly underestimated.

The germline V gene encodes CDR1 SGHRS and CDR2 YFSETQ. V trimming: 1 base; J trimming: 6 bases; junction bases outside the gene matches: 6. The CDR3 sequence is 15 residues long. In regard to this clone: Its antigen is undetermined.

The clonotype originates from an adult in good health. V gene TRBV5-1 combines with J gene TRBJ2-1, with 8 bases aligning to TRBD2. The specimen comprised peripheral blood, sampled on day 0 of MenACWY control vaccination. This CDR3 is CASSLRPGGRNEQFF. The DNA of the CDR3 is TGCGCCAGCAGCTTGCGGCCGGGGGGGCGCAATGAGCAGTTCTTC. The full variable domain, in which reference TRBV5-1 and TRBJ2-1 provide the parts outside the CDR3, is KAGVTQTPRYLIKTRGQQVTLSCSPISGHRSVSWYQQTPGQGLQFLFEYFSETQRNKGNFPGRFSGRQFSNSRSEMNVSTLELGDSALYLCASSLRPGGRNEQFFGPGTRLTVL.